Shown below are 28 T cell receptor beta chains from a single sample sequenced in a study of blood T cell repertoires in COVID-19. Sequencing used immunoSEQ multiplex PCR; TCRdb keeps in-frame clones, though not all of them. The data contain roughly 270,000 clones, about 85% of them singletons. What was sequenced was PBMCs or T cells enriched from blood (not recorded which). The source is a woman between 50 and 59 years old who had recovered from COVID-19.

The V gene is TRBV10-2, the J gene TRBJ1-6; D may be TRBD1 (6 bases). V was shortened by 7 bases and J by 9 bases, with 13 bases between the two germline ends. CDR1 and CDR2 from the germline V gene are WSHSY and SAAADI. The CDR3 covers 13 residues. The CDR3 loop reads CASTQVRGSPLHF. In DNA form, the CDR3 reads TGCGCCAGCACTCAAGTCAGGGGTTCACCCCTCCACTTT.

The chain links TRBV29-1 to TRBJ2-6, with D tentatively TRBD1 (5 bases). CDR3 length: 13 residues. CDR1 is SQVTM and CDR2 is ANQGSEA in the germline V gene. V lost 5 bases, J lost 1 base, and 6 bases lay in between. DNA of the CDR3: TGCAGCGTTAGACAGTCTGGGGCCAACGTCCTGACTTTC. Its translation is CSVRQSGANVLTF.

The V call is TRBV6-5, the J call TRBJ1-1, with 7 positions matching TRBD1. The junction had 13 bases not matched to a gene; V was cut back by 11 bases and J by 4 bases. CDR1 and CDR2 from the germline V gene are MNHEY and SVGAGI. The CDR3 spans 14 residues. The CDR3 DNA reads as TGTGCCGGGCAGGTACAGGGGAGAAGCACTGAAGCTTTCTTT. This sequence encodes CAGQVQGRSTEAFF.

The chain is built from TRBV11-2 and TRBJ2-3, with 7 bases that match TRBD2. The CDR3 contains 14 residues. The J segment lost 2 bases and the V segment lost 6 bases, leaving 5 bases of the junction unmatched. CDR1 and CDR2 from the germline V gene are SGHAT and FQNNGV. In nucleotides, the CDR3 is TGTGCCAGCAGAGAGGCGGGAGCCACAGATACGCAGTATTTT. Translation gives CASREAGATDTQYF.

V usage is TRBV10-3 and J usage is TRBJ2-5, with 7 bases aligning to TRBD1. The V gene's germline CDR1 is ENHRY and CDR2 SYGVKD. This CDR3 is 13 amino acids long. Germline trimming cut 6 bases from V and 5 bases from J; bases unmatched to any gene: 6. Here the CDR3 reads CAISRTGGETQYF. The CDR3, as DNA: TGTGCCATCAGCAGGACAGGCGGGGAGACCCAGTACTTC.

J is TRBJ2-5 and V is TRBV9; D possibly corresponds to TRBD1 (5 bases). CDR1 is SGDLS, CDR2 YYNGEE, per germline. This CDR3 has 14 amino acids. Trimming stripped 3 bases from V and 1 base from J, with 10 bases between. The CDR3 here is CASSERGLQETQYF. CDR3 DNA: TGTGCCAGCAGCGAAAGGGGTCTCCAAGAGACCCAGTACTTC.

This clone was found once. V gene TRBV18 combines with J gene TRBJ1-1, with 9 bases lining up with TRBD1. Germline V lookup: CDR1 KGHSH, CDR2 LQKENI. The CDR3 length is 15 residues. Trimming removed 4 bases from V and 0 bases from J; junction bases left unmatched: 3. As DNA, the CDR3 is TGTGCCAGCTCACGGGACAGGGATTTGAACACTGAAGCTTTCTTT. This translates into CASSRDRDLNTEAFF.

The V and J genes are TRBV28 and TRBJ1-5, with TRBD1 identical over 9 bases. Germline V CDR1 and CDR2: MDHEN, SYDVKM. V lost 6 bases to trimming and J lost 5 bases; unmatched junction nucleotides: 8. The CDR3 consists of 15 residues. CDR3 bases: TGTGCCAGCAGCCTGGACAGGGGAATGTATCAGCCCCAGCATTTT. As protein: CASSLDRGMYQPQHF. Full variable domain (outside the CDR3, taken from reference TRBV28 and TRBJ1-5): DVKVTQSSRYLVKRTGEKVFLECVQDMDHENMFWYRQDPGLGLRLIYFSYDVKMKEKGDIPEGYSVSREKKERFSLILESASTNQTSMYLCASSLDRGMYQPQHFGDGTRLSIL.

The chain couples TRBV5-1 to TRBJ1-1; D might be TRBD1 (5 bases). Per the germline V gene, CDR1 is SGHRS and CDR2 is YFSETQ. The CDR3 totals 13 residues. The V and J ends lost 4 bases and 5 bases respectively, with 12 bases between them. CDR3 residues: CASSANRGTEAFF. In DNA form, the CDR3 reads TGCGCCAGCAGCGCCAATCGGGGGACTGAAGCTTTCTTT. Full variable domain (rest looked up from reference TRBV5-1 and TRBJ1-1): KAGVTQTPRYLIKTRGQQVTLSCSPISGHRSVSWYQQTPGQGLQFLFEYFSETQRNKGNFPGRFSGRQFSNSRSEMNVSTLELGDSALYLCASSANRGTEAFFGQGTRLTVV.

This clone was recorded a few times. This chain joins TRBV7-3 and TRBJ2-1; D is undetermined. The germline gives CDR1 SGHTA, CDR2 FQGTGA. V was trimmed by 0 bases and J by 5 bases, leaving 5 bases between them. The CDR3 extends over 13 amino acids. For the CDR3, the DNA is TGTGCCAGCAGCTTAACACCGGACAATGAGCAGTTCTTC. Amino acids: CASSLTPDNEQFF.

This chain connects TRBV19 to TRBJ2-2, with D unresolved. In germline, CDR1 is LNHDA, CDR2 SQIVND (reference sequence). The germline V and J ends were trimmed by 1 base and 7 bases, with 10 bases remaining between them. CDR3 length equals 14 residues. CDR3 in amino acids: CASSIVSRGGELFF. The CDR3 DNA reads TGTGCCAGTAGTATAGTTTCCCGCGGCGGGGAGCTGTTTTTT.

This clone was detected only a few times. Other DNA sequences of this sample code for an identical CDR3. V is TRBV19 and J is TRBJ2-2; TRBD1 agrees at 12 bases. This CDR3 region has 16 residues. Trimming cost V 4 bases and J 5 bases; bases outside gene matches: 5. CDR1 is LNHDA and CDR2 is SQIVND in the germline V gene (reference sequence). CDR3 in DNA: TGTGCCAGTAGTAAGGGACAGGGGGCTGGGACCGGGGAGCTGTTTTTT. It encodes CASSKGQGAGTGELFF.

This chain links TRBV7-2 with TRBJ2-4; D is undetermined. The CDR3 loop spans 14 amino acids. V lost 5 bases, J lost 5 bases, and 13 bases lay in between. Per germline, CDR1 SGHTA and CDR2 FQGNSA. DNA of the CDR3: TGTGCCAGCAGCCCCCCCCCGCCGGAAAACATTCAGTACTTC. Translation gives CASSPPPPENIQYF.

The J gene is TRBJ1-5, the V gene TRBV14; weak D call: TRBD1 (5 bases). The ends were cut back, 10 bases at V and 15 bases at J, with 16 bases in the middle. The CDR3 sequence is 10 residues long. Germline values: CDR1 SGHDN, CDR2 FVKESK. CDR3 DNA: TGTGCCATTACAGGTCTTCGGTGGCATTTT. It translates to CAITGLRWHF.

The chain has TRBV3-1 (or the pseudogene TRBV3-2) and TRBJ2-7; D is unresolved. Germline loops: CDR1 LGHDT, CDR2 YNNKEL (reference sequence). The germline V and J ends were trimmed by 1 base and 4 bases, with 2 bases remaining between them. CDR3 length: 11 residues. The CDR3 DNA is TGTGCCAGCAGCCAAGCGTACGAGCAGTACTTC. It yields the protein CASSQAYEQYF.

The chain couples TRBV5-4 to TRBJ1-1, with D unclear. There are 12 residues in the CDR3. Deletions cut 4 bases from V and 2 bases from J, with 6 bases between. CDR1 is SGHNT and CDR2 is YYREEE in the germline V gene (reference sequence). CDR3 sequence (DNA): TGTGCCAGCAGCAAAGCAAACACTGAAGCTTTCTTT. Its protein is CASSKANTEAFF.

This sequence joins TRBV30 and TRBJ2-5; D is perhaps TRBD1 (6 bases). Trimming left V 5 bases short and J 1 base short, with 11 bases between. CDR1 is GTSNPN and CDR2 is SVGIG in the germline V gene (reference sequence). There are 13 residues in the CDR3. The CDR3 sequence is CAWDRDTQETQYF. CDR3 in DNA: TGTGCCTGGGACCGGGACACCCAAGAGACCCAGTACTTC.

V and J are TRBV30 and TRBJ2-6; TRBD1 is a possible D gene (5 bases). With 4 bases removed from V and 4 bases from J, the gap between germline ends came to 17 bases. The CDR3 extends over 16 amino acids. Germline CDR1 and CDR2: GTSNPN and SVGIG (reference sequence). The CDR3 DNA reads as TGTGCCTGGAAGAAACCCCCAGGGTCCGGGGCCAACGTCCTGACTTTC. It specifies CAWKKPPGSGANVLTF.

The rearrangement links TRBV29-1 to TRBJ1-1; D perhaps matches TRBD1 (5 bases). Germline V gives CDR1 SQVTM, CDR2 ANQGSEA. V lost 4 bases to trimming and J lost 2 bases, with 8 bases between them. The length of the CDR3 is 12 residues. DNA for the CDR3: TGCAGCGTTGGCAGGGCCAACACTGAAGCTTTCTTT. This translates into CSVGRANTEAFF.

In its sample, this clone was seen once. This chain uses TRBV9 with TRBJ1-1, with unresolved D. In germline, CDR1 is SGDLS, CDR2 YYNGEE. The V and J ends lost 4 bases and 1 base respectively, with 14 bases between them. This CDR3 has 15 amino acids. This chain's CDR3 is CASSPMEAQNTEAFF. DNA of the CDR3: TGTGCCAGCAGCCCTATGGAGGCCCAGAACACTGAAGCTTTCTTT.

The chain employs TRBV3-1 (or the pseudogene TRBV3-2) and TRBJ2-7, with 7 positions matching TRBD2. The junction had 8 bases not matched to a gene; V was cut back by 1 base and J by 2 bases. CDR3 length equals 16 residues. Germline V gene data show CDR1 as LGHDT and CDR2 as YNNKEL (reference sequence). The CDR3 is CASSQGRLAGPYEQYF. The DNA for the CDR3 is TGTGCCAGCAGCCAAGGGCGACTAGCCGGTCCCTACGAGCAGTACTTC.

This rearrangement joins TRBV19 to TRBJ2-3, with TRBD2 matching over 7 bases. CDR3 length: 15 amino acids. From germline, CDR1 is LNHDA and CDR2 SQIVND (reference sequence). Trimming cost V 5 bases and J 4 bases; bases outside gene matches: 9. This CDR3 reads CASSALLARPDTQYF. The CDR3 coding sequence is TGTGCCAGTAGTGCCCTACTAGCGAGACCAGATACGCAGTATTTT.

This clone was seen just once. This chain connects TRBV7-9 to TRBJ1-3; 10 positions agree with TRBD1. CDR3 size: 16 residues. The germline V gene has CDR1 SEHNR and CDR2 FQNEAQ (reference sequence). With 7 bases clipped from V and 0 bases from J, the junction kept 6 bases outside the gene matches. CDR3 residues: CASIPGQGYSGNTIYF. The CDR3 nucleotides read TGTGCCAGCATTCCGGGACAGGGGTACTCTGGAAACACCATATATTTT.

V and J are TRBV29-1 and TRBJ1-2; D call uncertain. The CDR3 extends over 16 amino acids. Trimming took 7 bases from V and 4 from J, leaving 25 bases between them. Per germline, CDR1 SQVTM and CDR2 ANQGSEA. The CDR3: CSALVLDGVDGYGYTF. The CDR3, as DNA: TGCAGCGCCCTCGTCTTGGACGGGGTAGATGGCTATGGCTACACCTTC.

V gene TRBV3-1 (or the pseudogene TRBV3-2) combines with J gene TRBJ1-3, with a possible D match to TRBD1 (5 bases). Germline V lookup: CDR1 LGHDT, CDR2 YNNKEL (reference sequence). CDR3 length equals 15 residues. Trimming stripped 5 bases from V and 0 bases from J, with 11 bases between. The DNA for the CDR3 is TGTGCCAGCAGCGTGGACATGTTCTCTGGAAACACCATATATTTT. Translation gives CASSVDMFSGNTIYF.

The chain uses TRBV5-1 and TRBJ2-1, with D possibly matching TRBD2 (6 bases). The germline V gene encodes CDR1 SGHRS and CDR2 YFSETQ. V shed 0 bases and J shed 7 bases, with 14 bases lying between them. CDR3 length: 15 residues. Written as DNA, the CDR3 is TGCGCCAGCAGCTTGGGGGTGGGGAGGTGGAATGAGCAGTTCTTC. It yields the protein CASSLGVGRWNEQFF.

This chain joins TRBV5-5 and TRBJ2-5, with 10 bases identical to TRBD2. There are 17 residues in the CDR3. V lost 0 bases, J lost 2 bases, and 7 bases stayed unmatched. Germline CDR1 is SGHKS and CDR2 is YYEKEE (reference sequence). CDR3: CASSLAIAGGPQETQYF. The CDR3 bases are TGTGCCAGCAGCTTGGCAATAGCGGGGGGCCCTCAAGAGACCCAGTACTTC.

This clone was counted between two and nine times. CDR3 in amino acids: CASSSDSFGRNTEAFF. DNA of the CDR3: TGTGCCAGCAGCTCAGACAGCTTTGGCAGGAACACTGAAGCTTTCTTT. V and J are TRBV7-8 and TRBJ1-1, with D maybe TRBD1 (5 bases). The CDR3 is 16 amino acids. Germline loops: CDR1 SGHVS, CDR2 FQNEAQ. Trimming left V 4 bases short and J 1 base short, with 16 bases between. Full variable domain (rest looked up from reference TRBV7-8 and TRBJ1-1): GAGVSQSPRYKVAKRGQDVALRCDPISGHVSLFWYQQALGQGPEFLTYFQNEAQLDKSGLPSDRFFAERPEGSVSTLKIQRTQQEDSAVYLCASSSDSFGRNTEAFFGQGTRLTVV.